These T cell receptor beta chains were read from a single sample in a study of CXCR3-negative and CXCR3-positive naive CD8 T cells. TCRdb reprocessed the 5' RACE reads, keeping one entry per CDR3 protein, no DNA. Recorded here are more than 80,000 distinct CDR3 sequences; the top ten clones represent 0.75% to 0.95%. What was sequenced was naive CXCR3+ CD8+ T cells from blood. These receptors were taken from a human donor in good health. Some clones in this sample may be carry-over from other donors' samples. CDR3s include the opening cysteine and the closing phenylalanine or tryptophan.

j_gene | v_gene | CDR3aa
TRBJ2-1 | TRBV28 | CASSKLGTSPYNEQFF
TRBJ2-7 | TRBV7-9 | CASSSAGPYEQYF
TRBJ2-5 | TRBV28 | CASSLSGLSETQYF
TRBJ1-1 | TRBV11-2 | CASSSYAEAFF
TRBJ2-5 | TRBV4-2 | CASSQVNRVEETQYF
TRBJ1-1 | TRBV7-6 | CASMGMNTEASF
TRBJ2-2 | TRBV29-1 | CSAKDHTGELFF
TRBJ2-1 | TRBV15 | CATTSTSPHDEQFF
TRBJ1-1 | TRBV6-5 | CASTWTANTEAFF
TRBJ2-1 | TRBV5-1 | CASSPTSGRSYNEQFF
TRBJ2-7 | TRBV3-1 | CASSQFLWRGGKVYEQYF
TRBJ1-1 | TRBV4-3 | CASSQDSGGTEAFF
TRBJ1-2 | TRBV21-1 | CASTNKNPADQGGTGYTF
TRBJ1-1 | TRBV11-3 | CASSSRDRGMNTEAFF
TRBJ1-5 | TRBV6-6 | CASRVGNQPQHF
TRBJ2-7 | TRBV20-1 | CSARDYAYHEQYF
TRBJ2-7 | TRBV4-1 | CASSERILSGSTYEQYF
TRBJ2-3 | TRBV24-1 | CATSEDRGPTDTQYF
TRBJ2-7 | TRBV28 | CASSPQPGQGPYEQYF
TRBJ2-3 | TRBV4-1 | CASSQEPGITDTQYF
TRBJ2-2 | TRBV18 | CASSPPYRNTGELFF
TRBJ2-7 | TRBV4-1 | CASSQSRGSEQYF
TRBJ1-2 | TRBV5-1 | CASSLEGGLYGYTF
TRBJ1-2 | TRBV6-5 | CASSLNHWDRINYGYTF
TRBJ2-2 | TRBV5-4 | CASWGNTGELFF
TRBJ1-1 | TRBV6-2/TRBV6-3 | CASSYRTEAFF
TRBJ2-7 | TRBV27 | CASSYGLSGYEQYF
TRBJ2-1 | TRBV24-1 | CATSDSPGEQFF
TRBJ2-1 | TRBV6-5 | CASSYGLGVYEQFF
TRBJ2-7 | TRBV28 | CASSLGTPYEQYF
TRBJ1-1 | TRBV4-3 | CASSQEYSPNTEAFF
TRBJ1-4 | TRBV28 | CASSLSGGDEKLFF
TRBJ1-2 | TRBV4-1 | CASSRDSTEGYGYTF
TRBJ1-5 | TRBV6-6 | CASSPRGGPAHDYSNQPQHF
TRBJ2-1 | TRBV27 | CASSLIGGDGEQFF
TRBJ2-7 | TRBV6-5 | CASSQGSGGYEQYF
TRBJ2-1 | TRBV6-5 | CASSSTSGDTNEQFF
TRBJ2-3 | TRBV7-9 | CASSNRADTQYF
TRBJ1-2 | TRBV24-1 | CATSAGRGYTF